What follows are 21 T cell receptor beta chains derived from one specimen sequenced in a study of blood T cell repertoires in COVID-19. Clones were read by immunoSEQ multiplex PCR, and TCRdb kept only the in-frame ones, dropping some. The sample records a few hundred thousand clones, approximately 80% being singletons. Input material: PBMCs or T cells enriched from blood (not recorded which). These TCRs come from a woman between 35 and 50 years old with acute COVID-19.

This clone showed up just a few times. V usage is TRBV3-1 (or the pseudogene TRBV3-2) and J usage is TRBJ1-5; no definite D call. Germline-derived CDR1 and CDR2 are LGHDT and YNNKEL (reference sequence). This CDR3 comprises 14 residues. The V gene lost 1 base and the J gene lost 6 bases, with 10 bases spanning the gap. The CDR3 loop reads CASSQGERVQPQHF. CDR3 nucleotide sequence: TGTGCCAGCAGCCAAGGAGAGAGGGTTCAGCCCCAGCATTTT.

The chain employs TRBV30 and TRBJ1-1; TRBD1 aligns across 9 bases. This CDR3 contains 14 residues. Germline V gene lookup returns CDR1 GTSNPN and CDR2 SVGIG (reference sequence). J was trimmed by 5 bases and V by 3 bases; bases with no gene match: 7. CDR3 in amino acids: CAWRSRDRGTEAFF. In DNA form, the CDR3 reads TGTGCCTGGAGGTCTCGAGACAGGGGGACTGAAGCTTTCTTT.

V is TRBV12-3 or TRBV12-4 and J is TRBJ1-6, with unresolved D. The CDR3 sequence is 13 residues long. V lost 7 bases to trimming and J lost 3 bases, with 7 bases between them. The CDR3 reads CASTVDYNSPLHF. The CDR3 DNA follows: TGTGCCAGCACGGTCGACTATAATTCACCCCTCCACTTT.

This sequence joins TRBV6-6 and TRBJ2-7; 7 bases map to TRBD1. From germline, CDR1 is MNHNY and CDR2 SVGAGI (reference sequence). After removal of 7 bases from V and 1 base from J, the junction contained 7 bases not matched to a gene. The CDR3 sequence is 14 residues long. CDR3 in DNA: TGTGCCAGCATTCGGGACAGTGATTCCTACGAGCAGTACTTC. It translates to CASIRDSDSYEQYF.

The genes are TRBV27 and TRBJ2-7; unclear D gene. V was clipped by 5 bases and J by 3 bases, with 11 bases between them. Germline-derived CDR1 and CDR2 are MNHEY and SMNVEV (reference sequence). The CDR3 loop spans 13 amino acids. The CDR3 bases are TGTGCCAGCAGTCGCTACAGAAACTACGAGCAGTACTTC. This translates into CASSRYRNYEQYF.

The DNA of the CDR3 is TGTGCCAGCTCACCAACGGACAGCCTAACTGGAAACACCATATATTTT. Amino acids: CASSPTDSLTGNTIYF. The chain joins TRBV18 to TRBJ1-3, with a weak D call TRBD1 (6 bases). The length of the CDR3 is 16 residues. The germline gives CDR1 KGHSH, CDR2 LQKENI. V was shortened by 2 bases and J by 2 bases, with 13 bases between the two germline ends.

The chain recombines TRBV6-5 with TRBJ1-3, with a possible D match to TRBD1 (5 bases). The germline V gene has CDR1 MNHEY and CDR2 SVGAGI. CDR3 length: 15 amino acids. V lost 9 bases, J lost 0 bases, and 15 bases lay in between. CDR3: CARSWGSRSGNTIYF. The CDR3 DNA reads as TGTGCCAGATCCTGGGGCAGTCGCTCTGGAAACACCATATATTTT.

This chain connects TRBV28 to TRBJ2-3, with D perhaps matching TRBD1 (7 bases). Germline V CDR1 and CDR2: MDHEN, SYDVKM. Trimming shortened V by 5 bases and J by 3 bases, and 9 bases separated the two germline ends. The CDR3 contains 13 residues. The CDR3 region is CASSQGGTDTQYF. The CDR3 DNA reads as TGTGCCAGCAGTCAGGGGGGAACAGATACGCAGTATTTT.

The chain has TRBV6-6 and TRBJ2-7, with D uncertain. CDR1 is MNHNY, CDR2 SVGAGI, per germline (reference sequence). Trimming took 0 bases from V and 1 from J, leaving 4 bases between them. The CDR3 runs to 13 residues. The CDR3 DNA follows: TGTGCCAGCAGTTACTCGGAGTCCTACGAGCAGTACTTC. Amino acid sequence: CASSYSESYEQYF.

The chain is built from TRBV3-1 (or the pseudogene TRBV3-2) and TRBJ1-2, with D possibly being TRBD1 (5 bases). Germline V gene sequence: CDR1 LGHDT, CDR2 YNNKEL (reference sequence). The ends were cut back, 7 bases at V and 1 base at J, with 10 bases in the middle. There are 13 residues in the CDR3. The chain's CDR3 is CASTTGDNYGYTF. The CDR3, as DNA: TGTGCCAGCACCACGGGGGATAACTATGGCTACACCTTC.

This clone was recorded only once. The chain has TRBV30 and TRBJ2-7, with D perhaps TRBD1 (6 bases). The germline V gene encodes CDR1 GTSNPN and CDR2 SVGIG (reference sequence). CDR3 length: 13 amino acids. V dropped 3 bases and J dropped 2 bases, with 11 bases sitting between them. The CDR3 region has the DNA TGTGCCTGGAGCGGGCAGGGGCCCTACGAGCAGTACTTC. Its protein is CAWSGQGPYEQYF.

V and J are TRBV5-4 and TRBJ1-2, with a tentative D call TRBD1 (5 bases). This CDR3 has 12 amino acids. Germline V gives CDR1 SGHNT, CDR2 YYREEE (reference sequence). V was trimmed by 1 base and J by 7 bases, leaving 8 bases between them. The CDR3, as DNA: TGTGCCAGCAGCTTGAGGGGTAGTGGCTACACCTTC. Its protein product is CASSLRGSGYTF.

V is TRBV7-2 and J is TRBJ1-1; 8 bases map to TRBD1. CDR3 length: 16 amino acids. In germline, CDR1 is SGHTA, CDR2 FQGNSA. The ends lost 3 bases at V and 0 bases at J; junction bases unmatched: 6. The CDR3 bases are TGTGCCAGCAGCTTGCTACAGGGGGGGGTGAACACTGAAGCTTTCTTT. This gives the protein CASSLLQGGVNTEAFF.

The chain couples TRBV7-2 to TRBJ2-7; D is unclear. The germline CDR1 and CDR2 sequences are SGHTA and FQGNSA. The CDR3 has 11 residues. V dropped 5 bases and J dropped 5 bases, with 7 bases sitting between them. CDR3 DNA sequence: TGTGCCAGCAGCAGAGCGAACGAGCAGTACTTC. Amino acids: CASSRANEQYF.

This chain joins TRBV5-1 and TRBJ1-1; maybe TRBD1 (6 bases). The CDR3 consists of 13 residues. Germline values: CDR1 SGHRS, CDR2 YFSETQ. Trimming removed 2 bases from V and 7 bases from J, with 12 bases in between. This CDR3 is CASSLQGTGEAFF. CDR3 DNA: TGCGCCAGCAGCTTACAGGGAACCGGTGAAGCTTTCTTT.

The chain has TRBV7-2 and TRBJ1-2, with D possibly being TRBD1 (5 bases). This CDR3 spans 15 amino acids. The germline V gene encodes CDR1 SGHTA and CDR2 FQGNSA. Between the trimmed V and J ends, which lost 6 bases and 6 bases, there was a span of 20 bases. CDR3 region: CASSLQTGTGDGYTF. The DNA for the CDR3 is TGTGCCAGCAGTCTACAAACAGGCACGGGAGATGGCTACACCTTC. Full variable domain (rest looked up from reference TRBV7-2 and TRBJ1-2): GAGVSQSPSNKVTEKGKDVELRCDPISGHTALYWYRQSLGQGLEFLIYFQGNSAPDKSGLPSDRFSAERTGGSVSTLTIQRTQQEDSAVYLCASSLQTGTGDGYTFGSGTRLTVV.

The chain employs TRBV28 and TRBJ2-3, with TRBD1 matching 9 bases. Germline values: CDR1 MDHEN, CDR2 SYDVKM. The V and J ends lost 5 bases and 6 bases, in that order; junction bases with no gene match: 9. This CDR3 has 15 residues. For the CDR3, the DNA is TGTGCCAGCAGTGCCCGGGGACAGGGTAGGGATACGCAGTATTTT. It yields the protein CASSARGQGRDTQYF.

The chain has TRBV18 and TRBJ1-2; 7 nucleotides line up with TRBD1. From germline, CDR1 is KGHSH and CDR2 LQKENI. The CDR3 has 15 residues. The junction had 9 bases not matched to a gene; V was cut back by 2 bases and J by 6 bases. The CDR3 sequence is CASSPRATGAHGYTF. The DNA of the CDR3 is TGTGCCAGCTCACCAAGGGCTACAGGGGCCCATGGCTACACCTTC.

The chain couples TRBV2 to TRBJ2-3; tentative D call: TRBD1 (5 bases). Germline CDR1 reads SNHLY; CDR2 reads FYNNEI. Trimming cost V 5 bases and J 2 bases, with 11 bases left between them. The CDR3 extends over 14 amino acids. The CDR3 nucleotides read TGTGCCAGCAGTCGCCTGACAGCCACAGATACGCAGTATTTT. As protein: CASSRLTATDTQYF.

This chain uses TRBV27 with TRBJ1-2; D may be TRBD1 (6 bases). CDR3 length: 14 residues. V dropped 0 bases and J dropped 10 bases, with 15 bases sitting between them. Germline CDR1 MNHEY, CDR2 SMNVEV (reference sequence). The DNA for the CDR3 is TGTGCCAGCAGTTTATCGTGGACAGTGGGGACCTACACCTTC. It yields the protein CASSLSWTVGTYTF.

Points on this clone: Different DNA sequences within this sample yield the same CDR3. The rearrangement joins TRBV18 to TRBJ1-4; TRBD1 agrees at 8 bases. The CDR3 runs 14 residues. Per germline, CDR1 KGHSH and CDR2 LQKENI. V trimming: 2 bases; J trimming: 4 bases; junction bases outside the gene matches: 0. The CDR3 loop reads CASSPGQGNEKLFF. In DNA form, the CDR3 reads TGTGCCAGCTCACCAGGACAGGGTAATGAAAAACTGTTTTTT. Full variable domain (outside the CDR3, taken from reference TRBV18 and TRBJ1-4): NAGVMQNPRHLVRRRGQEARLRCSPMKGHSHVYWYRQLPEEGLKFMVYLQKENIIDESGMPKERFSAEFPKEGPSILRIQQVVRGDSAAYFCASSPGQGNEKLFFGSGTQLSVL.